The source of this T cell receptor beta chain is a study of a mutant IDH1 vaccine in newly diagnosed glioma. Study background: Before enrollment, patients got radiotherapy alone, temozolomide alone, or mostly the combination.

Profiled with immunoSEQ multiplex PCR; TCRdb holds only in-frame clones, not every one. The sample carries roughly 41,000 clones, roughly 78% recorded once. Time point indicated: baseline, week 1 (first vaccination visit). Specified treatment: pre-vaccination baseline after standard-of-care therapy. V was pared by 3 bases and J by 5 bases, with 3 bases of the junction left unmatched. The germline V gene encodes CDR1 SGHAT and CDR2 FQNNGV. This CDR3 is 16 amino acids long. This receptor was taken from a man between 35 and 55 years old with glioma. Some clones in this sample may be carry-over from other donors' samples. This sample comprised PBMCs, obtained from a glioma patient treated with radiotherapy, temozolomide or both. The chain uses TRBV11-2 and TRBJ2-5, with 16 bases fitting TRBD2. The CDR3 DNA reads TGTGCCAGCAGCTTGGGGACTAGCGGGGGGGCGGAGACCCAGTACTTC. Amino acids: CASSLGTSGGAETQYF.